This T cell receptor beta chain was captured by sequencing in a study of T cell repertoires in cytomegalovirus infection. TCRdb redid the calling of the reads with MiXCR, one entry per CDR3 protein. The sample shows 600,000 to 700,000 distinct CDR3 sequences, 33% of them seen only once. Concerning this clonotype: As yet, its antigen is unknown.

Per germline, CDR1 SGHTA and CDR2 FQGNSA. V was pared by 5 bases and J by 5 bases, with 13 bases of the junction left unmatched. The CDR3 totals 17 residues. Sequencing was performed on cultured PBMCs, taken from culture after CMV antigen stimulation. This clonotype was obtained from a human donor in good health (CMV status not recorded). Some clones in this sample may be carry-over from other donors' samples. This chain joins TRBV7-2 and TRBJ2-3; TRBD2 agrees at 10 bases. The CDR3, as DNA: TGTGCCAGCAGCGTCTCACTAGCGGGATACCAGCTAGATACGCAGTATTTT. This codes for CASSVSLAGYQLDTQYF. Complete variable domain (other parts from reference TRBV7-2 and TRBJ2-3): GAGVSQSPSNKVTEKGKDVELRCDPISGHTALYWYRQSLGQGLEFLIYFQGNSAPDKSGLPSDRFSAERTGGSVSTLTIQRTQQEDSAVYLCASSVSLAGYQLDTQYFGPGTRLTVL.